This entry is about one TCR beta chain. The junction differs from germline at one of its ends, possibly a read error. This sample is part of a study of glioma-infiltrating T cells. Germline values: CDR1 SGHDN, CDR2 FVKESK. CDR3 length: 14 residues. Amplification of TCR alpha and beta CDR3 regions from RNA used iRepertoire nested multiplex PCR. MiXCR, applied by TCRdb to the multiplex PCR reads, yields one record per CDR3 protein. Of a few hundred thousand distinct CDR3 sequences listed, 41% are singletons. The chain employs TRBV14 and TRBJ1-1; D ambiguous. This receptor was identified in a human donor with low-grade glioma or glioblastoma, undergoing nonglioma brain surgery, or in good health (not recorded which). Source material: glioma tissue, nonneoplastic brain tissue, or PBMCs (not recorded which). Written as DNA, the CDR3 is TGTGCCAGCAGTGGAGAGACGAATGACGATGAAGCTTCCTTT. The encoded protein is CASSGETNDDEASF.